The rows below give T cell receptor beta chains drawn from one sample of a study of CXCR3-negative and CXCR3-positive naive CD8 T cells. TCRdb re-called the 5' RACE reads and shows each CDR3 protein once, DNA omitted. The sample table sets out tens of thousands of distinct CDR3 sequences. Material for sequencing was naive CXCR3- CD8+ T cells from blood. Source of these receptors: a human donor in good health. Some clones in this sample may be carry-over from other donors' samples. Both conserved end residues are part of each CDR3. Expanded clones are given a class, and other clones once, few, many or no size at all.

clone_size j_call v_call cdr3_aa
. TRBJ2-7 TRBV10-3 CAISGSSSSSYEQYF
. TRBJ2-7 TRBV20-1 CSARDVRDYLYEQYF
. TRBJ2-6 TRBV27 CASSLGTAISGANVLTF
. TRBJ1-1 TRBV29-1 CSVKQPGQYTEAFF
. TRBJ2-3 TRBV7-9 CASSFGDTQYF
. TRBJ1-5 TRBV4-1 CASSSPGQPQHF
. TRBJ2-7 TRBV21-1 CASSKTVYEQYF
. TRBJ2-3 TRBV6-5 CASRTSGGAGTDTQYF
. TRBJ2-7 TRBV14 CASSQVTEQYF
. TRBJ2-5 TRBV4-3 CASSLTSLCVLETQYF
. TRBJ2-2 TRBV28 CASSFSSPGELFF
. TRBJ2-1 TRBV28 CASWTVAGGEQFF
. TRBJ2-3 TRBV15 CATSSQPGGITDTQYF
. TRBJ2-5 TRBV3-1 CASSLGLADQETQYF
. TRBJ2-5 TRBV12-3/TRBV12-4 CASSLVLRDQETQYF
. TRBJ2-1 TRBV7-9 CASSLLGGPGGNEQFF
. TRBJ2-1 TRBV12-3/TRBV12-4 CASSLAADKTNNEQFF
. TRBJ1-5 TRBV30 CAWSVPGGNQPQHF
. TRBJ2-7 TRBV4-2 CASSQVSGTSYEQYF
medium-sized TRBJ2-1 TRBV4-1 CASSHSSGAYNEQFF
. TRBJ2-7 TRBV12-5 CASGLVPDSSYEQYF
. TRBJ1-5 TRBV12-3/TRBV12-4 CASSWVASNNQPQHF
medium-sized TRBJ2-7 TRBV6-5 CASSYDGTNYEQYF
. TRBJ1-2 TRBV4-1 CASSQDETSVDGYTF
. TRBJ2-7 TRBV5-1 CASSTGTGPDEQYF
medium-sized TRBJ2-7 TRBV7-6 CASSSLISGAGSPEQYF